Included here is one TCR beta chain sequence, with context. This record belongs to a study of PD-L1 blockade in urothelial cancer. Study summary: The patients had undergone anywhere from 0 to 3 prior chemotherapy regimens.

There are 15 residues in the CDR3. CDR1 SGHAT and CDR2 FQNNGV come from the germline V gene. Trimming removed 0 bases at V and 9 bases at J, with 14 bases between. Libraries were prepared by immunoSEQ multiplex PCR; TCRdb keeps only in-frame clonotypes and omits some of them. In the table there are about 45,000 clones, roughly 88% of which are singletons. This rearrangement joins TRBV11-2 to TRBJ2-2, with D uncertain. The starting material was PBMCs, obtained around atezolizumab (anti-PD-L1) treatment. The sequence was collected from a man older than 75 with urothelial cancer. CDR3 protein: CASSLDFFQAWELFF. For the CDR3, the DNA is TGTGCCAGCAGCTTAGATTTTTTCCAGGCGTGGGAGCTGTTTTTT.